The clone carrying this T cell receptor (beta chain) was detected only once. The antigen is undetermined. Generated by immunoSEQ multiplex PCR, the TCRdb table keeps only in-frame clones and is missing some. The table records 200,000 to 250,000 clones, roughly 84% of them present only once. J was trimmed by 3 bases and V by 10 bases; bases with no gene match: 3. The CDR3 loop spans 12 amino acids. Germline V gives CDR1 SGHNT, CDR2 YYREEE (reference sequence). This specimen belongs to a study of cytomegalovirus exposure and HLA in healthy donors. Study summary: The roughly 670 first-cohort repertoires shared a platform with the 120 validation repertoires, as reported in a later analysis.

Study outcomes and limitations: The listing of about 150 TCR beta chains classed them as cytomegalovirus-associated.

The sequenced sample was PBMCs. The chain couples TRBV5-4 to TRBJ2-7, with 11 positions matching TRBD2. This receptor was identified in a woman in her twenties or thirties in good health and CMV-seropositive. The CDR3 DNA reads TGTGCCGTGACTAGCGGGGACTACGAGCAGTACTTC. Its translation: CAVTSGDYEQYF. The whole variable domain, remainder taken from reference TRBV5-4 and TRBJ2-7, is ETGVTQSPTHLIKTRGQQVTLRCSSQSGHNTVSWYQQALGQGPQFIFQYYREEENGRGNFPPRFSGLQFPNYSSELNVNALELDDSALYLCAVTSGDYEQYFGPGTRLTVT.